The entry below describes one T cell receptor (beta chain). This sample stems from a study of blood T cells in healthy people across ages. Trimming cost V 5 bases and J 6 bases, with 13 bases left between them. The germline V gene encodes CDR1 KGHSH and CDR2 LQKENI. This CDR3 spans 14 amino acids. A sample-barcoded 5' primer and a J-beta primer mix were used in a second PCR of roughly 6 to 11 cycles. TCRdb used MiXCR to reprocess the 5' RACE reads, holding one entry per CDR3 protein. The table lists about 1.1 million distinct CDR3 sequences, around two fifths of them singletons. Sequenced: blood. This chain links TRBV18 with TRBJ1-4; tentatively, D is TRBD1 (5 bases). The origin of this receptor is a man aged 18 to 29 in good health. CDR3 region: CASSSGGTYEKLFF. The CDR3 DNA reads as TGTGCCAGCTCATCTGGGGGGACTTATGAAAAACTGTTTTTT.